This passage covers 18 T cell receptor beta chains from one sample sequenced in a study of cytomegalovirus exposure and HLA in healthy donors. 13 Jbeta primers and 60 Vbeta primers were used for the PCR. Some clones are missing from TCRdb's copy, which holds only in-frame ones; the method was immunoSEQ multiplex PCR. The sample comprises more than 150,000 clones, approximately 84% of which are singletons, and approximately 7% rests with the top ten. The sequencing sample was made of PBMCs. The receptor set was obtained from a woman in her forties in good health and CMV-seropositive.

This clone has only one observation. This chain connects TRBV5-4 to TRBJ1-6; D possibly corresponds to TRBD1 (5 bases). The CDR3 has 18 residues. CDR1 SGHNT and CDR2 YYREEE come from the germline V gene (reference sequence). V dropped 4 bases and J dropped 10 bases, with 27 bases sitting between them. The CDR3 loop is CASSAGRSGGTVGSPLHF. CDR3 DNA: TGTGCCAGCAGCGCCGGTCGCTCGGGAGGGACCGTGGGATCACCCCTCCACTTT. Complete variable domain (other parts from reference TRBV5-4 and TRBJ1-6): ETGVTQSPTHLIKTRGQQVTLRCSSQSGHNTVSWYQQALGQGPQFIFQYYREEENGRGNFPPRFSGLQFPNYSSELNVNALELDDSALYLCASSAGRSGGTVGSPLHFGNGTRLTVT.

The rearrangement joins TRBV2 to TRBJ2-2; possibly TRBD2 for D (5 bases). Germline loops: CDR1 SNHLY, CDR2 FYNNEI. With 6 bases removed from V and 5 bases from J, the gap between germline ends came to 7 bases. This CDR3 spans 12 amino acids. The CDR3 bases are TGTGCCAGCAGGAGGGAGACCGGGGAGCTGTTTTTT. It is translated as CASRRETGELFF. Full variable domain (missing parts from reference TRBV2 and TRBJ2-2): EPEVTQTPSHQVTQMGQEVILRCVPISNHLYFYWYRQILGQKVEFLVSFYNNEISEKSEIFDDQFSVERPDGSNFTLKIRSTKLEDSAMYFCASRRETGELFFGEGSRLTVL.

This chain connects TRBV30 to TRBJ2-5; 11 nucleotides align to TRBD2. Germline V gene lookup returns CDR1 GTSNPN and CDR2 SVGIG (reference sequence). Trimming took 0 bases from V and 4 from J; bases not matched to a gene: 7. CDR3 size: 16 residues. Written as DNA, the CDR3 is TGTGCCTGGAGTGTACTTAGCGGGGGGGCTTCAGAGACCCAGTACTTC. Translating gives CAWSVLSGGASETQYF.

This chain connects TRBV6-5 to TRBJ2-1, with TRBD2 identical over 10 bases. J gave up 3 bases and V 5 bases, and 4 bases lay outside the gene matches. The CDR3 covers 15 residues. Germline V CDR1 and CDR2: MNHEY, SVGAGI. In DNA form, the CDR3 reads TGTGCCAGCAGTGGTGAGCGGGGGGGCTACAATGAGCAGTTCTTC. This sequence encodes CASSGERGGYNEQFF.

The chain is built from TRBV11-2 and TRBJ2-2, with 8 bases aligning to TRBD1. Germline values: CDR1 SGHAT, CDR2 FQNNGV. Unmatched junction bases numbered 2, after V lost 4 bases and J lost 1 base. This CDR3 has 15 residues. CDR3 DNA: TGTGCCAGCAGCTGGGGGACAGGGAACACCGGGGAGCTGTTTTTT. This sequence encodes CASSWGTGNTGELFF. Filled out from reference TRBV11-2 and TRBJ2-2, the complete variable domain reads EAGVAQSPRYKIIEKRQSVAFWCNPISGHATLYWYQQILGQGPKLLIQFQNNGVVDDSQLPKDRFSAERLKGVDSTLKIQPAKLEDSAVYLCASSWGTGNTGELFFGEGSRLTVL.

The chain is built from TRBV9 and TRBJ2-1; 12 bases are shared with TRBD2. Germline CDR1 is SGDLS and CDR2 is YYNGEE. V trimming: 4 bases; J trimming: 9 bases; junction bases outside the gene matches: 8. The CDR3 runs 15 residues. The CDR3 region is CASSPASGGAGEQFF. CDR3 DNA: TGTGCCAGCAGCCCCGCTAGCGGGGGGGCCGGTGAGCAGTTCTTC.

This clone was seen once. The chain has TRBV5-5 and TRBJ2-1; D gene ambiguous. V was clipped by 1 base and J by 1 base, with 9 bases between them. The CDR3 covers 15 residues. Germline CDR1 reads SGHKS; CDR2 reads YYEKEE (reference sequence). DNA of the CDR3: TGTGCCAGCAGCTTGTATCCGCAGTCCTACAATGAGCAGTTCTTC. Translation gives CASSLYPQSYNEQFF. Looking up the rest from reference TRBV5-5 and TRBJ2-1 gives the full variable domain: DAGVTQSPTHLIKTRGQQVTLRCSPISGHKSVSWYQQVLGQGPQFIFQYYEKEERGRGNFPDRFSARQFPNYSSELNVNALLLGDSALYLCASSLYPQSYNEQFFGPGTRLTVL.

V is TRBV7-9 and J is TRBJ1-2, with 7 nucleotides matching TRBD1. The CDR3 covers 13 residues. V was clipped by 5 bases and J by 7 bases; unmatched bases: 7. Germline lookup yields CDR1 SEHNR and CDR2 FQNEAQ (reference sequence). In nucleotides, the CDR3 is TGTGCCAGCAGCGTAACAGGGGATCGTGGCTACACCTTC. It translates to CASSVTGDRGYTF.

The rearrangement joins TRBV28 to TRBJ1-2; perhaps TRBD1 as D (6 bases). Germline V gene data show CDR1 as MDHEN and CDR2 as SYDVKM. The CDR3 loop spans 13 amino acids. Trimming pared 5 bases from V and 7 bases from J, leaving 14 bases between. CDR3 protein: CASSGGWGPGYTF. In nucleotides, the CDR3 is TGTGCCAGCAGTGGGGGTTGGGGGCCTGGCTACACCTTC.

The chain carries TRBV28 and TRBJ1-4; D might be TRBD1 (6 bases). CDR3 size: 14 residues. V was trimmed by 2 bases and J by 8 bases, leaving 12 bases between them. The germline V gene has CDR1 MDHEN and CDR2 SYDVKM. The CDR3: CASSLAGDQEKLFF. The CDR3 bases are TGTGCCAGCAGTTTAGCAGGGGATCAGGAAAAACTGTTTTTT.

V gene TRBV7-2 combines with J gene TRBJ2-3, with 8 bases matching TRBD1. CDR3 size: 16 residues. Germline V gene lookup returns CDR1 SGHTA and CDR2 FQGNSA. V shed 5 bases and J 3 bases; nucleotides not matched to a gene: 10. The CDR3 sequence is CASSQTGGFPTDTQYF. The CDR3 DNA follows: TGTGCCAGCAGCCAAACAGGGGGTTTTCCAACAGATACGCAGTATTTT.

V gene TRBV5-6 combines with J gene TRBJ2-1, with D tentatively TRBD2 (5 bases). Trimming cost V 2 bases and J 2 bases, with 14 bases left between them. The CDR3 is 16 amino acids. Per germline, CDR1 SGHDT and CDR2 YYEEEE. The CDR3 loop is CASSFKRSRAYNEQFF. The CDR3 DNA follows: TGTGCCAGCAGCTTCAAGCGGAGTAGGGCCTACAATGAGCAGTTCTTC.

The chain has TRBV9 and TRBJ1-6; D unclear. The CDR3 is 14 residues long. The germline V gene encodes CDR1 SGDLS and CDR2 YYNGEE. Trimming cost V 5 bases and J 8 bases, with 14 bases left between them. As DNA, the CDR3 is TGTGCCAGCAGTGTTGTGGGCTCCGATTCACCCCTCCACTTT. It yields the protein CASSVVGSDSPLHF.

The J gene is TRBJ2-1, the V gene TRBV4-3; D may be TRBD2 (6 bases). The CDR3 has 15 amino acids. The V end was cut by 2 bases, the J end by 4 bases, with 12 bases between. From germline, CDR1 is LGHNA and CDR2 YSLEER. CDR3 sequence reads: CASSQSVGGYNEQFF. The DNA of the CDR3 is TGCGCCAGCAGCCAATCTGTGGGGGGTTACAATGAGCAGTTCTTC.

The chain recombines TRBV5-4 with TRBJ2-7; D possibly corresponds to TRBD1 (5 bases). The CDR3 runs to 15 residues. Germline V gene sequence: CDR1 SGHNT, CDR2 YYREEE (reference sequence). V lost 5 bases, J lost 0 bases, and 15 bases lay in between. The CDR3 protein is CASSKTGSSSYEQYF. The CDR3 coding sequence is TGTGCCAGCAGTAAAACAGGATCATCCTCCTACGAGCAGTACTTC.

This clone was observed a few times. V gene TRBV14 combines with J gene TRBJ1-2; TRBD1 might be the D (6 bases). V was cut by 0 bases and J by 3 bases, with 14 bases left in between. Germline values: CDR1 SGHDN, CDR2 FVKESK. The CDR3 has 16 amino acids. The CDR3 sequence: CASSQDVKDSDYGYTF. The CDR3 DNA follows: TGTGCCAGCAGCCAAGACGTTAAGGACAGTGACTATGGCTACACCTTC.

This chain connects TRBV30 to TRBJ1-2; D might be TRBD1 (6 bases). The CDR3 has 15 amino acids. Trimming left V 2 bases short and J 4 bases short, with 17 bases between. From germline, CDR1 is GTSNPN and CDR2 SVGIG (reference sequence). The CDR3 here is CAWSSPGTRVYGYTF. CDR3 bases: TGTGCCTGGAGTTCCCCCGGGACACGCGTCTATGGCTACACCTTC.

The chain joins TRBV15 to TRBJ1-3, with D possibly being TRBD1 (5 bases). V shed 0 bases and J shed 0 bases, with 9 bases lying between them. Germline lookup yields CDR1 LNHNV and CDR2 YYDKDF (reference sequence). The CDR3 extends over 16 amino acids. CDR3 sequence reads: CATSRETASSGNTIYF. The CDR3 DNA reads as TGTGCCACCAGCAGAGAGACAGCATCCTCTGGAAACACCATATATTTT.